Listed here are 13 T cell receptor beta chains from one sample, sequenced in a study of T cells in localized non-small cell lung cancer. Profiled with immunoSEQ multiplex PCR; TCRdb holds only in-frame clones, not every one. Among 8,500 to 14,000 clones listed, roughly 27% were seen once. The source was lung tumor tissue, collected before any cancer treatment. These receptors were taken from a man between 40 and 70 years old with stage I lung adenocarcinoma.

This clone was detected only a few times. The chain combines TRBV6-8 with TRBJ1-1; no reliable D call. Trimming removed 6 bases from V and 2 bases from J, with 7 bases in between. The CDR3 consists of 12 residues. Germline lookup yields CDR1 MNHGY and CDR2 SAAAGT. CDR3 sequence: CASRDSNTEAFF. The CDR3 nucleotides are TGTGCCAGCAGGGATTCCAACACTGAAGCTTTCTTT.

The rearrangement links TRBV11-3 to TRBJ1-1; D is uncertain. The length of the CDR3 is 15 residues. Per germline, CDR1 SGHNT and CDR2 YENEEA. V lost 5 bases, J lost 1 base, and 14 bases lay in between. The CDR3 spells CASSPPGKENTEAFF. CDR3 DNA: TGTGCCAGCAGCCCACCGGGGAAGGAGAACACTGAAGCTTTCTTT.

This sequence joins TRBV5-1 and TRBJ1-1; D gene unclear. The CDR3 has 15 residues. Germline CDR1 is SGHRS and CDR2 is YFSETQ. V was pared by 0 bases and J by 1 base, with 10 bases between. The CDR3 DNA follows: TGCGCCAGCAGCTTGGAGGCGTTGGGGAACACTGAAGCTTTCTTT. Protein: CASSLEALGNTEAFF.

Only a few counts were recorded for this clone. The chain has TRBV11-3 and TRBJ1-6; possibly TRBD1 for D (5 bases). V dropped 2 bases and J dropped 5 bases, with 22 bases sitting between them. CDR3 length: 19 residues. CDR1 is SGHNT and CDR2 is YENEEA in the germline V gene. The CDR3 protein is CASSLLGTAGGTDNSPLHF. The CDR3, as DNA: TGTGCCAGCAGCTTATTAGGAACCGCGGGAGGGACGGATAATTCACCCCTCCACTTT.

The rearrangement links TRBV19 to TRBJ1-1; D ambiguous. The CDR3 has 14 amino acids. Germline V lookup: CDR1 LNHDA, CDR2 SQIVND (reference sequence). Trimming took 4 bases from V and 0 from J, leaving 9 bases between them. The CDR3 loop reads CASSRTSLNTEAFF. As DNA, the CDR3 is TGTGCCAGTAGTAGAACCAGCTTGAACACTGAAGCTTTCTTT.

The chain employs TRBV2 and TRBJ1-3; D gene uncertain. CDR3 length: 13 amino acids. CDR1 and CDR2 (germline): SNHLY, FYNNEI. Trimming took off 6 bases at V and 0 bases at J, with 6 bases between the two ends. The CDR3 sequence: CASSPSSGNTIYF. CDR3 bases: TGTGCCAGCAGCCCGTCCTCTGGAAACACCATATATTTT.

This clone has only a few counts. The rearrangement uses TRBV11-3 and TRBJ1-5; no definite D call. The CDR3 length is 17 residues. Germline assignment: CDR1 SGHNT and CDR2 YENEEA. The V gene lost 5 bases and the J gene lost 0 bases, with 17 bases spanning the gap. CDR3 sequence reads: CASSRSGSIYSNQPQHF. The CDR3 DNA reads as TGTGCCAGCAGCCGATCCGGCAGCATCTATAGCAATCAGCCCCAGCATTTT.

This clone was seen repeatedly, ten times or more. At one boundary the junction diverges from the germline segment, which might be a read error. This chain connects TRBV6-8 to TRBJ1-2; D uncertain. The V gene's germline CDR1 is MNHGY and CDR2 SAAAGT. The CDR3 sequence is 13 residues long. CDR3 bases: TGTGCCAGGAGTTTTGAGGCGAACTATGGCTACACCTTC. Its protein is CARSFEANYGYTF.

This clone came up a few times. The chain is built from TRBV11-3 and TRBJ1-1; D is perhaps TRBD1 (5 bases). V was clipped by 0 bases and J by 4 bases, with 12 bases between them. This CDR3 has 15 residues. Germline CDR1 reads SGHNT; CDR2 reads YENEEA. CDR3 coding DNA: TGTGCCAGCAGCTTAGAACCTGGGGGTGGCACTGAAGCTTTCTTT. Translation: CASSLEPGGGTEAFF.

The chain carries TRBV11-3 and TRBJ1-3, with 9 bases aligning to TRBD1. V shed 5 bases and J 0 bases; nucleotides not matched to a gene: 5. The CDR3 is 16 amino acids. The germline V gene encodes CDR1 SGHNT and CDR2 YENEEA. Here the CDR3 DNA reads TGTGCCAGCAGCACTGGGACAGGGAGCTCTGGAAACACCATATATTTT. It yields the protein CASSTGTGSSGNTIYF.

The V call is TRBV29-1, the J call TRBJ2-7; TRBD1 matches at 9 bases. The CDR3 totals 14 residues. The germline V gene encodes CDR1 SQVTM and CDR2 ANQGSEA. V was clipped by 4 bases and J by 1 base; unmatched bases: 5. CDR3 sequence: CSVAGTGTSYEQYF. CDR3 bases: TGCAGCGTTGCCGGGACAGGGACATCCTACGAGCAGTACTTC.

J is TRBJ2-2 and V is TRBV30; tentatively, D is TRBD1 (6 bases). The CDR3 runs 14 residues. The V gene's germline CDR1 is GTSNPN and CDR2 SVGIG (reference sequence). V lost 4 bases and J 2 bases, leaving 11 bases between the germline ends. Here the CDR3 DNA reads TGTGCCTGGAACCCGGGACAAAACACCGGGGAGCTGTTTTTT. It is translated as CAWNPGQNTGELFF. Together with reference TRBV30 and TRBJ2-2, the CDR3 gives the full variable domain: SQTIHQWPATLVQPVGSPLSLECTVEGTSNPNLYWYRQAAGRGLQLLFYSVGIGQISSEVPQNLSASRPQDRQFILSSKKLLLSDSGFYLCAWNPGQNTGELFFGEGSRLTVL.

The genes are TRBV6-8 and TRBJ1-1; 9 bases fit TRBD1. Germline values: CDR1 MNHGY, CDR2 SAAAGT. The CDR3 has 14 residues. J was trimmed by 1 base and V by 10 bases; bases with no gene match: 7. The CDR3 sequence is CAISGGQGNTEAFF. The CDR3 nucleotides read TGTGCCATCAGCGGGGGACAGGGGAACACTGAAGCTTTCTTT.